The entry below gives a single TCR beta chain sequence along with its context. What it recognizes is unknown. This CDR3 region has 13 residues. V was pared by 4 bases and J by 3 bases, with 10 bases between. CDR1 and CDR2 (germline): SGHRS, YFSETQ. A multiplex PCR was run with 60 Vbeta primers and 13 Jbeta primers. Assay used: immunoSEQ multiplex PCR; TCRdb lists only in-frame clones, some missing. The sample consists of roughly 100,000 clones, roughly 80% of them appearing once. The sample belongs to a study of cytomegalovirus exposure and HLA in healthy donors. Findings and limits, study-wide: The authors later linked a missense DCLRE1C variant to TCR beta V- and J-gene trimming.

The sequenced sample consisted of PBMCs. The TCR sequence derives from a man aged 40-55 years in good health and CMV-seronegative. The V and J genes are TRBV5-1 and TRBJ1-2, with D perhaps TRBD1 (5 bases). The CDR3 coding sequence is TGCGCCAGCAGCCCGGGGGTGGACTATGGCTACACCTTC. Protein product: CASSPGVDYGYTF.